This T cell receptor beta chain was identified during a study of blood T cell repertoires in COVID-19. Overall study context: Acute and convalescent COVID-19 samples came from the United States, Italy and Spain. Nucleic acid was either cDNA or gDNA, and it came from T cells, B-cell-depleted T cells, or PBMCs.

Measured with immunoSEQ multiplex PCR; TCRdb has only the in-frame clones, and not every one. The sample records under 150,000 clones, more than 80% being singletons. Germline V gene data show CDR1 as SGHRS and CDR2 as YFSETQ. The V gene lost 4 bases and the J gene lost 1 base, with 13 bases spanning the gap. This CDR3 spans 15 amino acids. Material for sequencing was peripheral blood. The sequence was obtained from a woman aged 40 to 50 with acute or convalescent COVID-19. This chain links TRBV5-1 with TRBJ2-3; a weak D match, TRBD2 (5 bases). The CDR3 region is CASSPTPGGTDTQYF. The CDR3 DNA reads as TGCGCCAGCAGCCCTACACCCGGGGGCACAGATACGCAGTATTTT.